Here is one TCR beta chain with its context. This sample is drawn from a study of control samples from healthy donors and cancer patients. The germline V gene has CDR1 SNHLY and CDR2 FYNNEI. This CDR3 spans 15 amino acids. J gave up 7 bases and V 3 bases, and 9 bases lay outside the gene matches. This table comes from immunoSEQ multiplex PCR, and its TCRdb copy is limited to in-frame clones, with some not included. This table has about 63,000 clones, around 87% appearing once. The sequence was collected from a woman aged 60-75 years with lung cancer. Sequenced sample: PBMCs. J is TRBJ1-5 and V is TRBV2; TRBD1 matches at 7 bases. For the CDR3, the DNA is TGTGCCAGCAGTGATTGGGAGGGGGCAGGGCAGCCCCAGCATTTT. This encodes CASSDWEGAGQPQHF.